The present T cell receptor (beta chain) was sequenced within a study of blood T cell repertoires in COVID-19. Study at large: Nucleic acid was either cDNA or gDNA, and it came from T cells, B-cell-depleted T cells, or PBMCs.

As processed by the authors: It was from reference gene primer amplification that nucleated cell counts were estimated. Profiled with immunoSEQ multiplex PCR; TCRdb holds only in-frame clones, not every one. The DNA was the basis for D and trimming; V, J and clone size are from that table. Altogether over 350,000 clones are present, roughly 87% being singletons, with the ten largest covering around 1.8%. The age range of participants was about 18 to 90 years, with residence in around 22 US areas. Germline V gene data show CDR1 as SGHAT and CDR2 as FQNNGV. V trimming: 5 bases; J trimming: 3 bases; junction bases outside the gene matches: 15. CDR3 size: 19 residues.

The chain couples TRBV11-2 to TRBJ2-1; 11 bases line up with TRBD2. Sample: PBMCs or T cells enriched from blood (not recorded which). The clonotype was recovered from a woman aged 18-29 years with acute COVID-19. In DNA form, the CDR3 reads TGTGCCAGCAGCAAAGTCGGGACTAGCGGAGCGCGGAGCTACAATGAGCAGTTCTTC. It specifies CASSKVGTSGARSYNEQFF. The full variable domain, its missing parts supplied by reference TRBV11-2 and TRBJ2-1, is EAGVAQSPRYKIIEKRQSVAFWCNPISGHATLYWYQQILGQGPKLLIQFQNNGVVDDSQLPKDRFSAERLKGVDSTLKIQPAKLEDSAVYLCASSKVGTSGARSYNEQFFGPGTRLTVL.